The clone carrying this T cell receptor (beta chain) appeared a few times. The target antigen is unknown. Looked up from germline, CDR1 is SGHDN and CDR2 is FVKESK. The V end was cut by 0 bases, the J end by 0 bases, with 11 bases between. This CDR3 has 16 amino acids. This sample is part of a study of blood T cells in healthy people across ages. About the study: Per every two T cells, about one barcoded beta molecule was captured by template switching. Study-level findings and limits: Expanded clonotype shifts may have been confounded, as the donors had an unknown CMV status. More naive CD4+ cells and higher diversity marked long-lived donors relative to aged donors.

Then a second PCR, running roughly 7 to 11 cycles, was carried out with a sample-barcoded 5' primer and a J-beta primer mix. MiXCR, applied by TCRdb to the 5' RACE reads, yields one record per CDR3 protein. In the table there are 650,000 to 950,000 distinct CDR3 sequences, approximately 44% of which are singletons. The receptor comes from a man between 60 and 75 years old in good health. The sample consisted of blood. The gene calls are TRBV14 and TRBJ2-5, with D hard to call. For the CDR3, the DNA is TGTGCCAGCAGCCAAGAACGGCGCAGGCACCAAGAGACCCAGTACTTC. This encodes CASSQERRRHQETQYF.